This T cell receptor (beta chain) was found in a study of T cells in localized non-small cell lung cancer. Method: immunoSEQ multiplex PCR; TCRdb's copy keeps in-frame clones and lacks some. The sample includes about 52,000 clones, 75% to 90% of them seen just once. As for this clone: Its antigen is as yet unknown.

CDR1 LNHNV and CDR2 YYDKDF come from the germline V gene (reference sequence). The V gene lost 0 bases and the J gene lost 5 bases, with 19 bases spanning the gap. This CDR3 is built from 17 residues. Notes on the study in general: Uninvolved adjacent lung had higher T cell clonality than tumor and all other tissues. Sequencing, confined to only one tumor region, leaves heterogeneity possible. Greater T cell density in blood accompanied longer overall survival. Appearing in adjacent lung were a median about 50 of the top 100 tumor clones.

The specimen comprised peripheral blood, sampled before any cancer treatment. This chain uses TRBV15 with TRBJ2-5; D unresolved. The sequence came from an older male donor with stage III squamous cell lung carcinoma. Here the CDR3 DNA reads TGTGCCACCAGCAGAGATCTTCGCAGTAATAAAGCTGAGACCCAGTACTTC. It codes for CATSRDLRSNKAETQYF.